These T cell receptor beta chains were read from a single sample in a study of shared clonotypes between healthy human individuals. Libraries were prepared by immunoSEQ multiplex PCR; TCRdb keeps only in-frame clonotypes and omits some of them. In the table there are millions of clones, just over 90% of which are singletons. The material sequenced was naive CD4+ T cells from PBMCs. The receptors here all came from a man younger than 35 in good health. Some clones in this sample may be carry-over from other donors' samples. CDR3s include the opening cysteine and the closing phenylalanine or tryptophan. A D gene is named only where the DNA matches it firmly. Some rows mark clone size as missing; the rest say once, few, many or name a class of expanded clone.

TRBV6-6	15	TRBJ2-7	-	TRBD1	TGTGCCAGCAGTTACCGCCCGCAGGGGGCTTACGAGCAGTACTTC	CASSYRPQGAYEQYF
TRBV6-1	15	TRBJ2-2	few	TRBD2	TGTGCCAGCAGTGAACTAGCGGGAGACACCGGGGAGCTGTTTTTT	CASSELAGDTGELFF
TRBV6-1	14	TRBJ2-1	-	-	TGTGCCAGCAGTGAATGGCCTAGAATGGATGAGCAGTTCTTC	CASSEWPRMDEQFF
TRBV23-1	14	TRBJ2-1	-	TRBD1	TGCGCCAGCGCATACAGGGGCCCCTACAATGAGCAGTTCTTC	CASAYRGPYNEQFF
TRBV4-3	12	TRBJ1-4	few	-	TGCGCCAGCAGCCAAGACCATGAAAAACTGTTTTTT	CASSQDHEKLFF
TRBV11-1	12	TRBJ1-2	once	-	TGTGCCAGCAGGGCTGCGACCTATGGCTACACCTTC	CASRAATYGYTF
TRBV6-5	13	TRBJ2-7	once	-	TGTGCCAGCAGTTACCTGGGGCCCTACGAGCAGTACTTC	CASSYLGPYEQYF
TRBV6-5	15	TRBJ1-4	-	TRBD1	TGTGCCAGCAGGGAGACAGGGGACGTTGGCGAAAAACTGTTTTTT	CASRETGDVGEKLFF
TRBV7-9	15	TRBJ1-5	-	TRBD1	TGTGCCAGCAGCTTAGGTTCGGGACAGGTCCAGCCCCAGCATTTT	CASSLGSGQVQPQHF
TRBV5-1	16	TRBJ1-3	-	-	TGCGCCAGCAGCTCGTCGACAGGCCGTGCAGGAAACACCATATATTTT	CASSSSTGRAGNTIYF
TRBV4-3	13	TRBJ2-5	-	TRBD2	TGCGCCAGCGGGAGGGGAGCCCAAGAGACCCAGTACTTC	CASGRGAQETQYF
TRBV19	14	TRBJ1-5	few	-	TGTGCCAGTAGTATCCAGGGAGCGGGTCAGCCCCAGCATTTT	CASSIQGAGQPQHF
TRBV29-1	10	TRBJ1-1	-	-	TGCAGCGCAAAATGGGCTGAAGCTTTCTTT	CSAKWAEAFF
TRBV28	16	TRBJ1-4	-	-	TGTGCCAGCAGTTTATGGAATCGGAGGGGAAATGAAAAACTGTTTTTT	CASSLWNRRGNEKLFF
TRBV2	15	TRBJ2-7	-	-	TGTGCCAGCAGTGAAGCAGGACAGCCTACCTACGAGCAGTACTTC	CASSEAGQPTYEQYF
TRBV7-6	15	TRBJ2-2	-	TRBD1	TGTGCCAGCAGCTTACGACAGGGAGCGGCCGGGGAGCTGTTTTTT	CASSLRQGAAGELFF
TRBV28	15	TRBJ2-4	-	TRBD1	TGTGCCAGCAGCGCCAGGGGGCCGACAAAAAACATTCAGTACTTC	CASSARGPTKNIQYF
TRBV7-2	14	TRBJ1-5	-	TRBD1	TGTGCCAGCAGCTTAGTCCAGGGGGGTCAGCCCCAGCATTTT	CASSLVQGGQPQHF
TRBV29-1	16	TRBJ1-2	-	TRBD1	TGCAGCGTTGATTCCCTACCGGGACAGAGGAGTTTAGGCTACACCTTC	CSVDSLPGQRSLGYTF
TRBV29-1	13	TRBJ2-7	-	TRBD1	TGCAGCGCCGCGAACAGGGGTGGATACGAGCAGTACTTC	CSAANRGGYEQYF
TRBV28	15	TRBJ2-1	once	TRBD2	TGTGCCAGCATCCCCAGCGGGAGGGCCCGGAATGAGCAGTTCTTC	CASIPSGRARNEQFF
TRBV7-2	14	TRBJ2-4	-	-	TGTGCCAGCAGCCCCCCGGGGAGCAAAAACATTCAGTACTTC	CASSPPGSKNIQYF
TRBV28	14	TRBJ1-1	-	-	TGTGCCAGCAGTCCCTTGATGTTGAACACTGAAGCTTTCTTT	CASSPLMLNTEAFF
TRBV18	15	TRBJ2-5	-	TRBD2	TGTGCCAGCTCCGCGACTAGCGGGGGACAAGAGACCCAGTACTTC	CASSATSGGQETQYF
TRBV19	15	TRBJ1-4	once	-	TGTGCCAGTTCATTACAGCTTGCAACTAATGAAAAACTGTTTTTT	CASSLQLATNEKLFF
TRBV7-9	17	TRBJ1-2	-	TRBD1	TGTGCCAGCAGCTTAGGGGGGACAGGGGAACGGGACTATGGCTACACCTTC	CASSLGGTGERDYGYTF
TRBV2	15	TRBJ2-4	-	TRBD2	TGTGCCAGCAGTGGCCATCTAGCGGGAGGAGACATTCAGTACTTC	CASSGHLAGGDIQYF
TRBV2	15	TRBJ1-5	once	-	TGTGCCAGCAGTGAATGGTCTCATAGCAATCAGCCCCAGCATTTT	CASSEWSHSNQPQHF
TRBV10-3	12	TRBJ2-7	-	-	TGTGCCATTCAAACGGGCGACTACGAGCAGTACTTC	CAIQTGDYEQYF
TRBV25-1	15	TRBJ2-1	-	TRBD1	TGTGCCAGCAGTGAATTCGACAGGGGGGGGAATGAGCAGTTCTTC	CASSEFDRGGNEQFF
TRBV5-6	16	TRBJ1-6	-	TRBD1	TGTGCCAGCAGCTCACCGGGACAGGCCGCCGATTCACCCCTCCACTTT	CASSSPGQAADSPLHF
TRBV2	14	TRBJ1-1	-	-	TGTGCCAGCAGTGCGGCGGGAGCCGGGACTGAAGCTTTCTTT	CASSAAGAGTEAFF
TRBV9	15	TRBJ1-2	-	TRBD1	TGTGCCAGCAGCTTACGACAGGGGACTAACTATGGCTACACCTTC	CASSLRQGTNYGYTF